This paragraph reports one TCR beta chain. Its matching antigen is unknown. Original handling: Sequence data from immunoSEQ were junction-only and lacked quality scores; consequently, filtering differed. The protocol was immunoSEQ multiplex PCR, while the TCRdb copy is restricted to in-frame clones and leaves out a portion. The DNA gave D and trimming, while V, J and clone size come from that table. The sample shows 2 million to 3 million clones, 80% to 95% of them seen only once. Memory CD4+ cells were the fraction left after CD45RA+ naive selection. This sample was included in a study of shared clonotypes between healthy human individuals. General observations from the study: Unshared clonotypes carried lower generation probabilities than those common to all four donors. Among the subsets, naive ones generally showed larger estimated richness than memory ones.

The sequencing input was naive CD4+ T cells from PBMCs. Regarding subset: CD45RA+ positively selected. This clonotype was obtained from a man aged 18 to 35 in good health. Some clones in this sample may be carry-over from other donors' samples.

This CDR3 reads CASSSAGPRGGYTF. CDR3 nucleotides: TGTGCCAGCAGTTCCGCCGGGCCCCGGGGGGGCTACACCTTC. The rearrangement joins TRBV28 to TRBJ1-2, with a tentative D call TRBD1 (5 bases). CDR1 is MDHEN, CDR2 SYDVKM, per germline. The CDR3 is 14 residues long. Trimming cost V 4 bases and J 8 bases, with 17 bases left between them.